This T cell receptor (beta chain) was profiled in a study of T cells after yellow fever vaccination. Study-level information: For low cell numbers, libraries were made with SMART-Seq v4 Ultra Low Input.

This clonotype was seen a few times. Study conclusions and caveats: The secondary T-cell response peaked on day 5, not day 15, but was weaker. Some clonotypes, a small share, were shared between CD4 and CD8 compartments.

The TCR cDNA carried a universal primer site and UMIs from 5'RACE template switching. A single record per CDR3 protein comes from TCRdb applying MiXCR to the 5' RACE reads. The data show about 85,000 distinct CDR3 sequences, approximately 12% seen once. Per the germline V gene, CDR1 is MNHEY and CDR2 is SVGEGT. The V end was cut by 6 bases, the J end by 2 bases, with 10 bases between. There are 13 residues in the CDR3. The TCR was taken from a young man who received the YFV17D yellow fever vaccine. The V gene is TRBV6-2 or TRBV6-3, the J gene TRBJ1-1, with D perhaps matching TRBD1 (5 bases). The material was CD8+ T cells not binding an NS4B(214-222) dextramer, sorted from PBMCs, obtained roughly 20 days after the first yellow fever vaccination. CDR3 coding DNA: TGTGCCAGCAGGGACATCGGAAACACTGAAGCTTTCTTT. This encodes CASRDIGNTEAFF.